These T cell receptor beta chains were read from a single sample in a study of blood T cell repertoires in COVID-19. The method was immunoSEQ multiplex PCR; TCRdb's version includes in-frame clones alone and lacks a portion of them. The sample holds about 290,000 clones, around four fifths seen once. Sequencing input: peripheral blood. The receptors were sampled from a woman in her 50s with active or convalescent COVID-19. Each CDR3 is given with its conserved first and last residue. D genes are given only for firm matches. Rows may omit the clone size; those that give it use once, few, many or a size class.

>TRBV5-1|15|-|-|TRBJ2-2
CASSWTGGDTGELFF
TGCGCCAGCAGCTGGACGGGGGGCGACACCGGGGAGCTGTTTTTT
>TRBV3-1/TRBV3-2|13|TRBD2|-|TRBJ2-1
CASRGLAANEQFF
TGTGCCAGCAGGGGACTAGCAGCTAATGAGCAGTTCTTC
>TRBV28|15|TRBD1|-|TRBJ1-4
CASSFSGTANEKLFF
TGTGCCAGCAGTTTCTCTGGGACAGCTAATGAAAAACTGTTTTTT
>TRBV10-3|13|-|-|TRBJ1-1
CAISGQFDTEAFF
TGTGCCATCAGCGGACAATTCGACACTGAAGCTTTCTTT
>TRBV15|20|-|-|TRBJ2-2
CATSREWMGYAGADTGELFF
TGTGCCACCAGCAGAGAATGGATGGGATATGCAGGGGCCGACACCGGGGAGCTGTTTTTT
>TRBV10-3|17|-|-|TRBJ1-1
CAISGPQGINMNTEAFF
TGTGCCATCAGTGGACCCCAGGGTATCAATATGAACACTGAAGCTTTCTTT
>TRBV6-1|16|-|few|TRBJ1-3
CASSEWAGRSGNTIYF
TGTGCCAGCAGTGAATGGGCAGGGCGCTCTGGAAACACCATATATTTT
>TRBV29-1|15|-|-|TRBJ2-5
CSVESEGAKGETQYF
TGCAGCGTTGAAAGCGAAGGGGCCAAAGGAGAGACCCAGTACTTC
>TRBV11-2|14|-|few|TRBJ2-2
CASSLDPDIGELFF
TGTGCCAGCAGCTTAGATCCGGACATCGGGGAGCTGTTTTTT
>TRBV19|13|-|-|TRBJ1-5
CAVGGGPNQPQHF
TGTGCCGTGGGGGGGGGCCCAAATCAGCCCCAGCATTTT
>TRBV28|16|-|-|TRBJ2-7
CASSSPGTTGTYEQYF
TGTGCCAGCAGTTCGCCGGGAACAACAGGGACCTACGAGCAGTACTTC
>TRBV5-6|17|-|-|TRBJ2-2
CASRLQEGAQGTGELFF
TGTGCCAGCAGACTCCAGGAAGGGGCGCAGGGCACCGGGGAGCTGTTTTTT
>TRBV7-9|15|TRBD1|-|TRBJ1-1
CASSNMPGTGTEAFF
TGTGCCAGCAGCAATATGCCCGGGACAGGGACTGAAGCTTTCTTT
>TRBV4-1|17|-|-|TRBJ2-1
CASSQEEGVGGHNEQFF
TGCGCCAGCAGCCAAGAGGAGGGCGTGGGGGGGCACAATGAGCAGTTCTTC
>TRBV6-4|14|TRBD2|-|TRBJ2-1
CASSGTSGSNEQFF
TGTGCCAGCAGTGGGACTAGCGGGAGCAATGAGCAGTTCTTC
>TRBV5-1|14|TRBD1|-|TRBJ2-3
CASSSDRGTDTQYF
TGCGCCAGCAGCTCCGACAGGGGTACAGATACGCAGTATTTT
>TRBV29-1|15|-|-|TRBJ2-7
CSVGNWGRSSYEQYF
TGCAGCGTTGGAAATTGGGGCAGGAGCTCCTACGAGCAGTACTTC
>TRBV7-8|15|TRBD2|-|TRBJ2-7
CASSAPLAGGYEQYF
TGTGCCAGCAGCGCACCGCTAGCGGGAGGCTACGAGCAGTACTTC
>TRBV24-1|14|-|few|TRBJ1-4
CATQNSGGNEKLFF
TGTGCCACCCAGAATTCGGGGGGAAACGAAAAACTGTTTTTT
>TRBV5-1|20|TRBD2|-|TRBJ2-1
CASSLERTSGIFLGYNEQFF
TGCGCCAGCAGCTTGGAGAGGACTAGCGGGATTTTTTTGGGCTACAATGAGCAGTTCTTC
>TRBV20-1|15|TRBD2|once|TRBJ2-3
CSASGLAGTTDTQYF
TGCAGTGCTAGTGGACTAGCGGGAACCACAGATACGCAGTATTTT
>TRBV2|14|-|-|TRBJ1-2
CASKEGVSPYGYTF
TGTGCCAGCAAAGAAGGAGTATCCCCCTATGGCTACACCTTC
>TRBV3-1/TRBV3-2|15|-|-|TRBJ1-5
CASSQGSTGYGPQHF
TGTGCCAGCAGCCAGGGATCTACAGGGTACGGGCCCCAGCATTTT
>TRBV10-2|15|TRBD1|-|TRBJ1-4
CASSGGGTAAEKLFF
TGCGCCAGCAGTGGCGGAGGGACAGCCGCAGAAAAACTGTTTTTT
>TRBV14|15|TRBD2|-|TRBJ2-5
CASSQSQAGDVTQYF
TGTGCCAGCAGCCAGTCCCAAGCGGGAGACGTGACCCAGTACTTC
>TRBV28|15|TRBD1|-|TRBJ1-5
CASSPQGEGDQPQHF
TGTGCCAGCAGTCCCCAGGGGGAAGGGGATCAGCCCCAGCATTTT
>TRBV5-6|14|TRBD1|once|TRBJ1-5
CASSYRGSGQPQHF
TGTGCCAGCAGCTACAGGGGGAGTGGTCAGCCCCAGCATTTT
>TRBV20-1|11|-|-|TRBJ1-2
CSAEEYLGYTF
TGCAGTGCTGAGGAGTACCTTGGCTACACCTTC
>TRBV6-5|11|-|-|TRBJ1-3
CASVTGNTIYF
TGTGCCAGTGTTACAGGAAACACCATATATTTT
>TRBV12-3/TRBV12-4|12|-|-|TRBJ2-1
CASSLRYNEQFF
TGTGCCAGCAGTCTCAGATACAATGAGCAGTTCTTC
>TRBV6-2/TRBV6-3|15|TRBD2|-|TRBJ2-7
CASSYLAGAPYEQYF
TGTGCCAGCAGTTACCTAGCGGGAGCCCCCTACGAGCAGTACTTC
>TRBV7-3|14|-|-|TRBJ2-2
CASSFRGNTGELFF
TGTGCCAGCAGCTTCCGGGGGAACACCGGGGAGCTGTTTTTT
>TRBV29-1|17|-|-|TRBJ1-2
CSVDPVAGVGRNYGYTF
TGCAGCGTTGATCCCGTAGCCGGGGTCGGACGGAACTATGGCTACACCTTC
>TRBV5-4|14|-|-|TRBJ1-2
CASSQGPANYGYTF
TGTGCCAGCAGCCAGGGGCCCGCTAACTATGGCTACACCTTC
>TRBV5-1|13|-|-|TRBJ2-7
CASSPGGLYEQYF
TGCGCCAGCAGTCCCGGGGGGCTCTACGAGCAGTACTTC
>TRBV3-1/TRBV3-2|14|-|-|TRBJ2-5
CASSRGQLPVTQYF
TGTGCCAGCAGCCGTGGACAGCTCCCGGTGACCCAGTACTTC
>TRBV24-1|13|-|-|TRBJ1-1
CATSDLERSEAFF
TGTGCCACCAGTGATTTGGAGCGTTCTGAAGCTTTCTTT
>TRBV27|16|TRBD2|once|TRBJ2-7
CASSPAGVAGAYEQYF
TGTGCCAGCAGTCCCGCGGGGGTAGCGGGAGCCTACGAGCAGTACTTC
>TRBV30|13|-|-|TRBJ2-7
CAWSGGRPGKQYF
TGTGCCTGGAGTGGGGGCCGGCCCGGCAAGCAGTACTTC
>TRBV6-5|13|-|few|TRBJ1-2
CASSLTSFGGYTF
TGTGCCAGCAGTTTGACCTCGTTCGGAGGATACACCTTC
>TRBV25-1|16|-|-|TRBJ1-1
CASSESRYGGNTEAFF
TGTGCCAGCAGTGAATCCCGATACGGAGGGAACACTGAAGCTTTCTTT
>TRBV28|14|-|-|TRBJ2-7
CASLRGSGAYEQYF
TGTGCCAGCCTGAGGGGGAGTGGAGCATACGAGCAGTACTTC
>TRBV9|16|-|once|TRBJ1-3
CASSAGRVSAGNTIYF
TGTGCCAGCAGCGCCGGCAGGGTATCGGCTGGAAACACCATATATTTT
>TRBV7-9|14|-|-|TRBJ1-6
CASSLREDDSPLHF
TGTGCCAGCAGCTTACGGGAAGACGATTCACCCCTCCACTTT
>TRBV7-8|16|TRBD1|-|TRBJ1-3
CASSLERTGLRNTIYF
TGTGCCAGCAGCTTAGAGCGGACAGGGCTTCGAAACACCATATATTTT
>TRBV19|14|TRBD1|-|TRBJ1-4
CASSPTGAGEKLFF
TGTGCCAGTAGTCCCACAGGGGCGGGAGAAAAACTGTTTTTT
>TRBV7-9|16|TRBD1|-|TRBJ1-6
CASREAGGSYNSPLHF
TGTGCCAGCAGAGAGGCAGGGGGCTCCTATAATTCACCCCTCCACTTT
>TRBV19|16|-|-|TRBJ1-1
CASSIQSGLMNTEAFF
TGTGCCAGTAGTATTCAATCTGGACTGATGAACACTGAAGCTTTCTTT
>TRBV9|15|TRBD2|-|TRBJ2-7
CASSVDPGLAGGQYF
TGTGCCAGCAGCGTAGACCCGGGACTAGCGGGAGGGCAGTACTTC
>TRBV18|15|-|-|TRBJ1-2
CASSPSTDLNYGYTF
TGTGCCAGCTCACCTTCGACAGATCTTAACTATGGCTACACCTTC
>TRBV28|15|-|-|TRBJ2-7
CASSLAPSGNYEQYF
TGTGCCAGCAGTTTAGCCCCTTCAGGAAACTACGAGCAGTACTTC
>TRBV11-2|14|TRBD1|-|TRBJ1-1
CASSKIQGVTEAFF
TGTGCCAGCAGCAAAATACAGGGGGTAACTGAAGCTTTCTTT
>TRBV9|15|TRBD1|-|TRBJ1-1
CASSAQGARNTEAFF
TGTGCCAGCAGCGCGCAGGGGGCGCGGAACACTGAAGCTTTCTTT
>TRBV30|12|-|-|TRBJ1-1
CAWSWRTGRAFF
TGTGCCTGGAGCTGGAGGACCGGTCGCGCTTTCTTT
>TRBV4-2|14|-|-|TRBJ2-3
CASSQHQEEDTQYF
TGTGCCAGCAGCCAGCACCAAGAGGAAGATACGCAGTATTTT
>TRBV28|16|-|-|TRBJ1-5
CASSLLSQLSNQPQHF
TGTGCCAGCAGTTTACTTTCACAGCTAAGCAATCAGCCCCAGCATTTT
>TRBV19|15|TRBD2|-|TRBJ2-1
CASTPTGTSGNEQFF
TGTGCCAGTACCCCAACGGGGACTAGCGGCAATGAGCAGTTCTTC
>TRBV6-5|12|-|-|TRBJ1-1
CASSYRGGVFAF
TGTGCCAGCAGTTACAGGGGGGGAGTTTTTGCTTTT
>TRBV9|14|-|-|TRBJ2-7
CASSVEWAGSEQYF
TGTGCCAGCAGCGTAGAATGGGCGGGGAGCGAGCAGTACTTC
>TRBV5-8|17|TRBD1|-|TRBJ2-3
CASSPRGTGGEADTQYF
TGTGCCAGCAGCCCCCGAGGGACAGGGGGCGAAGCAGATACGCAGTATTTT